The next 26 T cell receptor beta chains were all read from a single sample in a study of cytomegalovirus exposure and HLA in healthy donors. Measured with immunoSEQ multiplex PCR; TCRdb has only the in-frame clones, and not every one. The sample records about 110,000 clones, about 85% being singletons. Material for sequencing was PBMCs. Source of these receptors: a woman aged 18-29 years in good health and CMV-seronegative.

The chain links TRBV4-1 to TRBJ2-1, with no clear D. V lost 4 bases and J 0 bases, leaving 10 bases between the germline ends. Germline V gives CDR1 MGHRA, CDR2 YSYEKL. The CDR3 sequence is 15 residues long. The CDR3 coding sequence is TGCGCCAGCAGCCTGGCCCTCAGCTCCTACAATGAGCAGTTCTTC. Encoded protein: CASSLALSSYNEQFF.

In its sample, this clone was seen a few times. The chain is built from TRBV4-1 and TRBJ2-3, with a possible D match to TRBD2 (5 bases). The germline V and J ends were trimmed by 4 bases and 5 bases, with 7 bases remaining between them. The CDR3 covers 12 residues. Germline V gene sequence: CDR1 MGHRA, CDR2 YSYEKL. The CDR3 DNA sequence: TGCGCCAGCAGCCCCGGAGGAGATACGCAGTATTTT. Encoded protein: CASSPGGDTQYF.

V gene TRBV27 combines with J gene TRBJ2-5, with TRBD1 identical over 9 bases. Germline V lookup: CDR1 MNHEY, CDR2 SMNVEV (reference sequence). The CDR3 has 14 amino acids. Trimming cost V 7 bases and J 4 bases; bases outside gene matches: 7. The CDR3 sequence is CASTQTGGGETQYF. The CDR3 DNA sequence: TGTGCCAGCACCCAAACAGGGGGCGGAGAGACCCAGTACTTC.

This clone was recorded only once. This chain connects TRBV6-1 to TRBJ2-3; TRBD1 aligns across 9 bases. V was pared by 5 bases and J by 6 bases, with 9 bases of the junction left unmatched. CDR1 and CDR2 from the germline V gene are MNHNS and SASEGT. The CDR3 has 15 residues. CDR3 DNA sequence: TGTGCCAGCAGTAACGGGGTGACAGGGGGGGATACGCAGTATTTT. This gives the protein CASSNGVTGGDTQYF.

The V gene is TRBV29-1, the J gene TRBJ2-3; possibly TRBD2 for D (7 bases). CDR1 is SQVTM, CDR2 ANQGSEA, per germline. The ends were cut back, 6 bases at V and 4 bases at J, with 23 bases in the middle. This CDR3 region has 16 residues. CDR3 residues: CSVPEGDYRGPDTQYF. CDR3 in DNA: TGCAGCGTCCCCGAGGGGGACTACCGCGGGCCAGATACGCAGTATTTT.

The chain employs TRBV9 and TRBJ2-5, with TRBD2 matching over 16 bases. With V trimmed by 3 bases and J by 5 bases, 4 bases remained unmatched. In germline, CDR1 is SGDLS, CDR2 YYNGEE. The length of the CDR3 is 16 residues. In nucleotides, the CDR3 is TGTGCCAGCAGCGACGGGACTAGCGGGGGGGCGGAGACCCAGTACTTC. This codes for CASSDGTSGGAETQYF.

This clone was recorded only once. The V and J genes are TRBV5-1 and TRBJ2-5, with a weak D call TRBD2 (6 bases). Germline CDR1 and CDR2: SGHRS and YFSETQ. The CDR3 length is 15 residues. The V end was cut by 1 base, the J end by 0 bases, with 10 bases between. This CDR3 reads CASSLTGADQETQYF. CDR3 sequence (DNA): TGCGCCAGCAGCTTGACGGGAGCAGACCAAGAGACCCAGTACTTC.

V gene TRBV27 combines with J gene TRBJ1-5; possibly TRBD1 for D (5 bases). The CDR3 runs 17 residues. Per the germline V gene, CDR1 is MNHEY and CDR2 is SMNVEV (reference sequence). V was shortened by 3 bases and J by 2 bases, with 17 bases between the two germline ends. The CDR3 DNA is TGTGCCAGCAGTTTTCTGTTTAGCAGGGCTGGCAATCAGCCCCAGCATTTT. It is translated as CASSFLFSRAGNQPQHF.

The rearrangement joins TRBV19 to TRBJ2-7; the D gene is possibly TRBD1 (6 bases). V was cut by 3 bases and J by 2 bases, with 8 bases left in between. Germline V gene lookup returns CDR1 LNHDA and CDR2 SQIVND (reference sequence). There are 13 residues in the CDR3. CDR3 in amino acids: CASSMAGAYEQYF. The CDR3 bases are TGTGCCAGTAGTATGGCAGGGGCCTACGAGCAGTACTTC.

The CDR3 DNA follows: TGTGCCAGCATCACGGGACAGGTCGGGGCGTTCACTGAAGCTTTCTTT. It is translated as CASITGQVGAFTEAFF. The chain links TRBV7-9 to TRBJ1-1, with 8 bases aligning to TRBD1. The CDR3 consists of 16 residues. CDR1 is SEHNR, CDR2 FQNEAQ, per germline (reference sequence). The V and J ends lost 7 bases and 4 bases, in that order; junction bases with no gene match: 14. Complete variable domain (other parts from reference TRBV7-9 and TRBJ1-1): DTGVSQNPRHKITKRGQNVTFRCDPISEHNRLYWYRQTLGQGPEFLTYFQNEAQLEKSRLLSDRFSAERPKGSFSTLEIQRTEQGDSAMYLCASITGQVGAFTEAFFGQGTRLTVV.

This chain joins TRBV10-3 and TRBJ1-2; D is perhaps TRBD1 (6 bases). Trimming stripped 4 bases from V and 2 bases from J, with 14 bases between. This CDR3 contains 15 residues. CDR1 ENHRY and CDR2 SYGVKD come from the germline V gene. CDR3 nucleotides: TGTGCCATCAGTGGGAGTCCTACAGGGAACTATGGCTACACCTTC. Residues: CAISGSPTGNYGYTF.

The chain joins TRBV7-9 to TRBJ1-6; D is unresolved. The germline V gene has CDR1 SEHNR and CDR2 FQNEAQ (reference sequence). The CDR3 is 15 residues long. Trimming removed 1 base from V and 10 bases from J, with 14 bases in between. The CDR3 protein is CASSLGPVARSPLHF. The CDR3 nucleotides read TGTGCCAGCAGCTTAGGTCCGGTAGCTCGGTCACCCCTCCACTTT.

This clone has a handful of counts. This chain joins TRBV7-8 and TRBJ2-1; 12 nucleotides align to TRBD2. The V and J ends lost 3 bases and 6 bases, in that order; junction bases with no gene match: 3. The CDR3 loop spans 15 amino acids. Germline CDR1 is SGHVS and CDR2 is FQNEAQ. The chain's CDR3 is CASSLTLAGGNEQFF. The CDR3 DNA follows: TGTGCCAGCAGCTTGACACTAGCGGGGGGCAATGAGCAGTTCTTC.

This chain connects TRBV7-9 to TRBJ2-1; possibly TRBD2 for D (6 bases). V shed 5 bases and J shed 0 bases, with 17 bases lying between them. Germline CDR1 is SEHNR and CDR2 is FQNEAQ (reference sequence). This CDR3 is 17 amino acids long. The CDR3 DNA follows: TGTGCCAGCAGCCAAGTCTCCGGGACTCACTCCTACAATGAGCAGTTCTTC. Amino acids: CASSQVSGTHSYNEQFF.

This clone appeared once. Here the CDR3 DNA reads TGTGCCAGAACGAACAGGGAAGAAGATGAAAAACTGTTTTTT. The encoded protein is CARTNREEDEKLFF. The chain uses TRBV6-5 and TRBJ1-4; tentative D call: TRBD1 (6 bases). V lost 9 bases, J lost 6 bases, and 17 bases lay in between. CDR3 length equals 14 residues. CDR1 is MNHEY and CDR2 is SVGAGI in the germline V gene.

A word on this clone: This sample includes further DNA sequences coding for the same CDR3. The V and J genes are TRBV4-1 and TRBJ1-3, with D possibly being TRBD1 (5 bases). V shed 3 bases and J shed 2 bases, with 8 bases lying between them. Germline lookup yields CDR1 MGHRA and CDR2 YSYEKL. This CDR3 is built from 14 residues. The CDR3 sequence is CASSQGGPGNTIYF. The CDR3, as DNA: TGCGCCAGCAGCCAGGGGGGTCCTGGAAACACCATATATTTT.

The V and J genes are TRBV7-8 and TRBJ1-6; D is undetermined. The CDR3 covers 13 residues. The V gene lost 4 bases and the J gene lost 8 bases, with 9 bases spanning the gap. In germline, CDR1 is SGHVS, CDR2 FQNEAQ. The CDR3 spells CASSSVRDSPLHF. The CDR3, as DNA: TGTGCCAGCAGCTCGGTACGGGATTCACCCCTCCACTTT.

The rearrangement uses TRBV7-9 and TRBJ1-2; TRBD1 agrees at 7 bases. With V trimmed by 6 bases and J by 5 bases, 15 bases remained unmatched. The CDR3 loop spans 16 amino acids. The germline V gene has CDR1 SEHNR and CDR2 FQNEAQ (reference sequence). CDR3 residues: CASRQPGEGAPYGYTF. The CDR3 region has the DNA TGTGCCAGCAGACAGCCGGGAGAGGGGGCTCCGTATGGCTACACCTTC.

This clone was seen only once. The V gene is TRBV6-5, the J gene TRBJ1-1, with TRBD1 identical over 8 bases. The J segment lost 14 bases and the V segment lost 5 bases, leaving 13 bases of the junction unmatched. This CDR3 is 13 amino acids long. Germline values: CDR1 MNHEY, CDR2 SVGAGI. In DNA form, the CDR3 reads TGTGCCAGCAGTGGGACAGGACTTCCCCCACGGTTCTTT. Protein sequence: CASSGTGLPPRFF.

The chain recombines TRBV29-1 with TRBJ1-4; D remains unclear. The CDR3 loop spans 13 amino acids. The germline V gene has CDR1 SQVTM and CDR2 ANQGSEA. The ends were cut back, 0 bases at V and 8 bases at J, with 10 bases in the middle. The CDR3, as DNA: TGCAGCGTTGAAGATGTAGGGAGGGAAAAACTGTTTTTT. It yields the protein CSVEDVGREKLFF.

The genes are TRBV7-2 and TRBJ1-2, with unresolved D. CDR3 length: 12 amino acids. V was trimmed by 3 bases and J by 5 bases, leaving 7 bases between them. CDR1 and CDR2 from the germline V gene are SGHTA and FQGNSA. The CDR3 nucleotides are TGTGCCAGCAGCTTTGAGGGATATGGCTACACCTTC. Residues: CASSFEGYGYTF.

V gene TRBV28 combines with J gene TRBJ2-5; no reliable D call. This CDR3 is 14 amino acids long. Trimming left V 5 bases short and J 2 bases short, with 12 bases between. Germline assignment: CDR1 MDHEN and CDR2 SYDVKM. The CDR3 sequence: CASSPYMPQETQYF. CDR3 bases: TGTGCCAGCAGTCCATACATGCCGCAAGAGACCCAGTACTTC.

In DNA form, the CDR3 reads TGTGCCAGCAGTTACCGGGACACGGGGGGGGGCGAGACCCAGTACTTC. Protein product: CASSYRDTGGGETQYF. This chain links TRBV6-5 with TRBJ2-5; 8 bases align to TRBD2. The germline V gene encodes CDR1 MNHEY and CDR2 SVGAGI. The V and J ends lost 2 bases and 5 bases, in that order; junction bases with no gene match: 10. This CDR3 comprises 16 residues.

This sequence joins TRBV5-8 and TRBJ2-1, with TRBD1 as a possible D gene (6 bases). CDR1 is SGHTS and CDR2 is YDEGEE in the germline V gene. Trimming cost V 3 bases and J 8 bases, with 21 bases left between them. CDR3 length: 16 residues. CDR3: CASSSGGPPNPDEQFF. The CDR3 DNA reads as TGTGCCAGCAGCTCTGGGGGCCCCCCAAACCCCGATGAGCAGTTCTTC.

The chain carries TRBV27 and TRBJ1-1; D may be TRBD1 (6 bases). The germline gives CDR1 MNHEY, CDR2 SMNVEV (reference sequence). This CDR3 spans 15 amino acids. The germline V and J ends were trimmed by 0 bases and 0 bases, with 8 bases remaining between them. Here the CDR3 DNA reads TGTGCCAGCAGTTTATCGCAGGGGCTGAACACTGAAGCTTTCTTT. Translated: CASSLSQGLNTEAFF.

V and J are TRBV9 and TRBJ2-1; 11 bases are a match to TRBD2. CDR1 is SGDLS, CDR2 YYNGEE, per germline. This CDR3 spans 16 amino acids. With 3 bases clipped from V and 7 bases from J, the junction kept 9 bases outside the gene matches. In nucleotides, the CDR3 is TGTGCCAGCAGCGCGACTAGCGGGGTTTCGGGAAATGAGCAGTTCTTC. It encodes CASSATSGVSGNEQFF.